The entry below describes one T cell receptor beta chain. The target antigen is unknown. This specimen comes from a study of yellow fever vaccine responses in identical twins. Study conclusions and caveats: Twins reportedly showed a vaccine T cell response that seemed partly convergent and partly personalized.

The CDR3 loop spans 16 amino acids. Germline CDR1 and CDR2: MDHEN and SYDVKM. The ends lost 9 bases at V and 1 base at J; junction bases unmatched: 11. TCRdb independently ran MiXCR on the RT-PCR reads; one entry per CDR3 protein. The sample has 20,000 to 25,000 distinct CDR3 sequences, around 74% seen once; the top ten hold 4% to 5.5%. This TCR came from a woman between 18 and 29 years old who received the yellow fever vaccine. The rearrangement uses TRBV28 and TRBJ2-1, with 8 bases fitting TRBD2. Here the sequenced sample was T cells from blood (PBMCs), unsorted or a sorted subset (not recorded which), taken before or after yellow fever vaccination (not recorded which). In nucleotides, the CDR3 is TGTGCCAGTCGGGAGGGGGGCCCCATGTCCTACAATGAGCAGTTCTTC. It codes for CASREGGPMSYNEQFF. The full variable domain, in which reference TRBV28 and TRBJ2-1 provide the parts outside the CDR3, is DVKVTQSSRYLVKRTGEKVFLECVQDMDHENMFWYRQDPGLGLRLIYFSYDVKMKEKGDIPEGYSVSREKKERFSLILESASTNQTSMYLCASREGGPMSYNEQFFGPGTRLTVL.